The 32 T cell receptor beta chains below were found in one sample sequenced in a study of blood T cells in healthy people across ages. The use of a sample-barcoded 5' primer and a J-beta primer mix characterized a second PCR of roughly 7 to 12 cycles. In TCRdb, the 5' RACE reads were re-called with MiXCR into one record per CDR3 protein. The sample carries about 1.4 million distinct CDR3 sequences, around 59% recorded once. The sample comprised blood. The source of these receptors is a man between 18 and 35 years old in good health.

The rearrangement joins TRBV3-1 to TRBJ2-1; 8 nucleotides line up with TRBD2. J gave up 2 bases and V 4 bases, and 10 bases lay outside the gene matches. Germline lookup yields CDR1 LGHDT and CDR2 YNNKEL (reference sequence). The CDR3 has 17 residues. CDR3 sequence: CASSLTFSGSPYNEQFF. The CDR3 DNA reads as TGTGCCAGCAGCCTAACATTCAGCGGGAGCCCCTACAATGAGCAGTTCTTC.

The CDR3 region is CASKRELAGGFYNEQFF. CDR3 bases: TGCGCCAGCAAACGCGAACTAGCGGGAGGGTTCTACAATGAGCAGTTCTTC. V usage is TRBV5-1 and J usage is TRBJ2-1; TRBD2 agrees at 13 bases. Trimming took 6 bases from V and 3 from J; bases not matched to a gene: 9. Per germline, CDR1 SGHRS and CDR2 YFSETQ. The CDR3 length is 17 residues.

The chain joins TRBV11-1 to TRBJ2-4, with 7 positions matching TRBD1. V was clipped by 5 bases and J by 9 bases; unmatched bases: 7. Germline CDR1 SGHAT, CDR2 FQDESV (reference sequence). CDR3 length: 13 residues. CDR3: CASSAATGTIQYF. DNA for the CDR3: TGTGCCAGCAGCGCAGCGACAGGGACCATTCAGTACTTC.

The chain has TRBV5-1 and TRBJ1-1, with D possibly matching TRBD1 (6 bases). Germline lookup yields CDR1 SGHRS and CDR2 YFSETQ. The CDR3 is 15 residues long. Trimming pared 3 bases from V and 2 bases from J, leaving 14 bases between. CDR3 in DNA: TGCGCCAGCAGCTACAGGGATCCCCACAACACTGAAGCTTTCTTT. This encodes CASSYRDPHNTEAFF.

This clonotype was counted between two and nine times. The chain combines TRBV27 with TRBJ2-3, with D hard to call. The length of the CDR3 is 14 residues. V was pared by 2 bases and J by 2 bases, with 8 bases between. Germline values: CDR1 MNHEY, CDR2 SMNVEV (reference sequence). CDR3: CASSLLRPTDTQYF. In DNA, the CDR3 is TGTGCCAGCAGTTTACTGCGCCCCACAGATACGCAGTATTTT.

This chain connects TRBV27 to TRBJ1-4; 10 bases fit TRBD1. Per germline, CDR1 MNHEY and CDR2 SMNVEV (reference sequence). Trimming removed 3 bases from V and 8 bases from J; junction bases left unmatched: 6. This CDR3 has 15 amino acids. CDR3 loop: CASSFDGTGDEKLFF. The CDR3 DNA reads TGTGCCAGCAGTTTCGACGGGACAGGGGACGAAAAACTGTTTTTT. The whole variable domain, filled in from reference TRBV27 and TRBJ1-4, reads EAQVTQNPRYLITVTGKKLTVTCSQNMNHEYMSWYRQDPGLGLRQIYYSMNVEVTDKGDVPEGYKVSRKEKRNFPLILESPSPNQTSLYFCASSFDGTGDEKLFFGSGTQLSVL.

V gene TRBV7-2 combines with J gene TRBJ1-1; TRBD1 matches 8 bases. The CDR3 length is 14 residues. With 4 bases clipped from V and 5 bases from J, the junction kept 6 bases outside the gene matches. Germline assignment: CDR1 SGHTA and CDR2 FQGNSA. CDR3 sequence: CASSSGGSGTEAFF. In DNA form, the CDR3 reads TGTGCCAGCAGCTCAGGGGGCAGCGGGACTGAAGCTTTCTTT.

The chain uses TRBV20-1 and TRBJ2-7; the match to TRBD2 covers 14 bases. This CDR3 region has 17 residues. V lost 2 bases, J lost 0 bases, and 6 bases stayed unmatched. The germline CDR1 and CDR2 sequences are DFQATT and SNEGSKA (reference sequence). This chain's CDR3 is CSARSGLAGDPSYEQYF. CDR3 nucleotides: TGCAGTGCTAGATCGGGACTAGCGGGGGACCCCTCCTACGAGCAGTACTTC.

V gene TRBV6-2 or TRBV6-3 combines with J gene TRBJ2-1, with 9 nucleotides matching TRBD1. The CDR3 is 16 residues long. Germline assignment: CDR1 MNHEY and CDR2 SVGEGT. J lost 2 bases, V lost 2 bases, and 4 bases had no gene match. Here the CDR3 DNA reads TGTGCCAGCAGTTACCAGGGACAGGGCCCCTACAATGAGCAGTTCTTC. Protein sequence: CASSYQGQGPYNEQFF.

The CDR3 region is CASSQSPGQIFEQYF. The CDR3 DNA is TGCGCCAGCAGCCAGAGTCCGGGACAGATCTTCGAGCAGTACTTC. This rearrangement joins TRBV4-3 to TRBJ2-4, with 7 bases lining up with TRBD1. The J call is uncertain, as TRBJ2-7 better fits the DNA end. Per the germline V gene, CDR1 is LGHNA and CDR2 is YSLEER. The CDR3 has 15 residues.

This chain joins TRBV20-1 and TRBJ2-2; 8 positions match TRBD2. The germline V gene encodes CDR1 DFQATT and CDR2 SNEGSKA (reference sequence). The V gene end was trimmed by 6 bases and the J gene end by 1 base; junction bases not matched to a gene: 7. This CDR3 contains 15 residues. For the CDR3, the DNA is TGCAGTGCGCAACACGGGGGGGTGAACACCGGGGAGCTGTTTTTT. It encodes CSAQHGGVNTGELFF.

The chain joins TRBV5-5 to TRBJ1-2, with D perhaps TRBD1 (5 bases). Germline values: CDR1 SGHKS, CDR2 YYEKEE (reference sequence). The CDR3 covers 19 residues. The V end was cut by 1 base, the J end by 1 base, with 23 bases between. CDR3 residues: CASSLFLGVWQGNNYGYTF. The DNA of the CDR3 is TGTGCCAGCAGCTTGTTCCTGGGGGTATGGCAGGGCAATAACTATGGCTACACCTTC. Using reference TRBV5-5 and TRBJ1-2 for the parts outside the CDR3, the full variable domain is DAGVTQSPTHLIKTRGQQVTLRCSPISGHKSVSWYQQVLGQGPQFIFQYYEKEERGRGNFPDRFSARQFPNYSSELNVNALLLGDSALYLCASSLFLGVWQGNNYGYTFGSGTRLTVV.

Concerning this clonotype: This sequence may be a read error, since a much larger clone differs from it by one base. The rearrangement joins TRBV5-1 to TRBJ1-2; a possible D gene is TRBD1 (5 bases). V was pared by 6 bases and J by 2 bases, with 11 bases between. The CDR3 is made up of 13 amino acids. Germline V gene lookup returns CDR1 SGHRS and CDR2 YFSETQ. This CDR3 is CASIFRTNYGYTF. In nucleotides, the CDR3 is TGCGCCAGCATCTTCCGGACAAACTATGGCTACACCTTC.

CDR3 region: CASSQALAGEGEQYF. The DNA for the CDR3 is TGTGCCAGCAGCCAAGCCCTAGCGGGAGAAGGCGAGCAGTACTTC. The chain has TRBV7-7 and TRBJ2-7; 10 bases are a match to TRBD2. The CDR3 runs 15 residues. J was trimmed by 6 bases and V by 5 bases; bases with no gene match: 10. Per the germline V gene, CDR1 is SSHAT and CDR2 is FNYEAQ (reference sequence). The full variable domain, with the rest looked up from reference TRBV7-7 and TRBJ2-7, is GAGVSQSPRYKVTKRGQDVTLRCDPISSHATLYWYQQALGQGPEFLTYFNYEAQPDKSGLPSDRFSAERPEGSISTLTIQRTEQRDSAMYRCASSQALAGEGEQYFGPGTRLTVT.

This clonotype turned up a few times. The chain joins TRBV20-1 to TRBJ2-7; D is uncertain. This CDR3 has 11 residues. Germline assignment: CDR1 DFQATT and CDR2 SNEGSKA (reference sequence). V lost 3 bases, J lost 4 bases, and 7 bases lay in between. For the CDR3, the DNA is TGCAGTGCTAGTGAAGAATACGAGCAGTACTTC. Its protein product is CSASEEYEQYF.

This clonotype was counted ten times or more. This sequence joins TRBV6-1 and TRBJ2-7; 7 nucleotides match TRBD2. V shed 6 bases, J shed 3 bases, and the junction held 8 bases outside the gene matches. This CDR3 spans 14 amino acids. CDR1 is MNHNS, CDR2 SASEGT, per germline. The CDR3 DNA is TGTGCCAGCAGCAGCGGGGAGGGCTACTACGAGCAGTACTTC. Translating gives CASSSGEGYYEQYF.

The V call is TRBV7-9, the J call TRBJ2-3; 13 bases map to TRBD2. This CDR3 is built from 16 residues. Germline V gives CDR1 SEHNR, CDR2 FQNEAQ (reference sequence). Unmatched junction bases numbered 7, after V lost 3 bases and J lost 7 bases. The CDR3 region is CASSFGTSGALNTQYF. The CDR3 DNA reads TGTGCCAGCAGCTTCGGGACTAGCGGGGCACTAAATACGCAGTATTTT.

Only a few counts were recorded for this clonotype. The J gene is TRBJ2-1, the V gene TRBV6-5; TRBD2 might be the D (5 bases). CDR1 and CDR2 from the germline V gene are MNHEY and SVGAGI. The CDR3 is made up of 13 amino acids. V lost 4 bases and J 15 bases, leaving 19 bases between the germline ends. The CDR3 protein is CASSSGLSGPLFF. CDR3 coding DNA: TGTGCCAGCAGTTCCGGACTCAGTGGCCCCTTGTTCTTC.

The chain recombines TRBV20-1 with TRBJ2-4, with 8 nucleotides matching TRBD1. The germline V gene has CDR1 DFQATT and CDR2 SNEGSKA (reference sequence). The ends lost 6 bases at V and 9 bases at J; junction bases unmatched: 10. The CDR3 is made up of 13 amino acids. CDR3 sequence: CSAASQGAPIQYF. CDR3 sequence (DNA): TGCAGTGCGGCCAGTCAGGGGGCGCCCATTCAGTACTTC.

This rearrangement joins TRBV4-2 to TRBJ2-1; 9 nucleotides align to TRBD1. With the DNA end fitting TRBJ2-7 better, the J assignment may be wrong. This CDR3 contains 15 residues. CDR1 is LGHNA and CDR2 is YNFKEQ in the germline V gene. The CDR3 spells CASSQLRGQGYEQYF. The CDR3 bases are TGTGCCAGCAGCCAACTACGGGGACAGGGATACGAGCAGTACTTC.

The chain couples TRBV7-9 to TRBJ1-1, with 7 positions matching TRBD1. V was clipped by 5 bases and J by 1 base; unmatched bases: 10. Per the germline V gene, CDR1 is SEHNR and CDR2 is FQNEAQ (reference sequence). There are 16 residues in the CDR3. The CDR3 coding sequence is TGTGCCAGCAGCCCCAGACAGGGTAGGAAGAACACTGAAGCTTTCTTT. Residues: CASSPRQGRKNTEAFF.

In DNA form, the CDR3 reads TGTGCCAGCAGTGTAATAAGCGAGACCGATGAAGCTTTCTTT. It is translated as CASSVISETDEAFF. The rearrangement joins TRBV6-1 to TRBJ1-1; no clear D. Germline V CDR1 and CDR2: MNHNS, SASEGT. The length of the CDR3 is 14 residues. V was clipped by 4 bases and J by 7 bases, with 16 bases between them.

This rearrangement joins TRBV3-1 to TRBJ1-5; 7 positions agree with TRBD1. The CDR3 consists of 17 residues. Germline V gives CDR1 LGHDT, CDR2 YNNKEL (reference sequence). The J segment lost 6 bases and the V segment lost 1 base, leaving 12 bases of the junction unmatched. The CDR3 sequence: CASSQGYRQGRGQPQHF. CDR3 DNA sequence: TGTGCCAGCAGCCAAGGGTATCGACAGGGAAGGGGTCAGCCCCAGCATTTT.

The chain combines TRBV4-1 with TRBJ2-1, with 7 bases fitting TRBD2. From germline, CDR1 is MGHRA and CDR2 YSYEKL. The trim removed 5 bases at V and 8 bases at J, leaving 9 bases unmatched. This CDR3 region has 14 residues. CDR3 in amino acids: CASSKLAREYEQFF. The CDR3 nucleotides are TGCGCCAGCAGCAAGCTGGCGCGGGAGTATGAGCAGTTCTTC.

This clonotype was counted a few times. This chain joins TRBV5-6 and TRBJ2-3, with unresolved D. Trimming took 1 base from V and 5 from J, leaving 14 bases between them. The CDR3 covers 15 residues. Germline assignment: CDR1 SGHDT and CDR2 YYEEEE. CDR3 sequence reads: CASSLKASWEDTQYF. The CDR3 nucleotides read TGTGCCAGCAGCTTGAAGGCGTCGTGGGAAGATACGCAGTATTTT.

This clonotype turned up a few times. The chain carries TRBV6-5 and TRBJ2-5; D unresolved. Germline assignment: CDR1 MNHEY and CDR2 SVGAGI. V was cut by 0 bases and J by 5 bases, with 7 bases left in between. The CDR3 contains 13 residues. CDR3 protein: CASSYSTRETQYF. Here the CDR3 DNA reads TGTGCCAGCAGTTACTCGACGAGGGAGACCCAGTACTTC.

This chain connects TRBV5-6 to TRBJ2-4, with TRBD2 matching over 8 bases. The DNA end is a closer match to TRBJ2-7, so the J assignment may be wrong. Germline values: CDR1 SGHDT, CDR2 YYEEEE. This CDR3 contains 14 residues. The CDR3 loop reads CASSYGTRRYEQYF. CDR3 nucleotides: TGTGCCAGCAGCTACGGGACTAGGCGGTACGAGCAGTACTTC.

This clonotype was counted a few times. The chain carries TRBV4-2 and TRBJ2-1, with a weak D call TRBD2 (7 bases). The CDR3 is made up of 13 amino acids. Germline V gene lookup returns CDR1 LGHNA and CDR2 YNFKEQ. Between the trimmed V and J ends, which lost 3 bases and 15 bases, there was a span of 18 bases. The CDR3 sequence: CASSQVGGTSPFF. CDR3 nucleotide sequence: TGTGCCAGCAGCCAGGTCGGGGGGACAAGCCCGTTCTTC.

In this sample, this clonotype turned up a few times. V and J are TRBV24-1 and TRBJ2-5; D ambiguous. Trimming cost V 9 bases and J 3 bases, with 16 bases left between them. This CDR3 spans 14 amino acids. CDR1 and CDR2 from the germline V gene are KGHDR and SFDVKD. CDR3 sequence: CATLSLVSKETQYF. The DNA of the CDR3 is TGTGCCACCTTAAGCCTGGTCAGCAAAGAGACCCAGTACTTC.

The CDR3 loop reads CASSLSVRSDYEQYF. Here the CDR3 DNA reads TGTGCCAGCAGTTTATCGGTCAGATCCGACTACGAGCAGTACTTC. V gene TRBV27 combines with J gene TRBJ2-7; D ambiguous. The germline CDR1 and CDR2 sequences are MNHEY and SMNVEV (reference sequence). V was clipped by 0 bases and J by 3 bases, with 12 bases between them. CDR3 size: 15 residues.

The CDR3 DNA follows: TGCGCCAGCTCCCTTCGGCCGGGGCAGGGAAACACCATATATTTT. Its translation: CASSLRPGQGNTIYF. The chain couples TRBV4-1 to TRBJ1-3, with a tentative D call TRBD1 (5 bases). This CDR3 comprises 15 residues. Looked up from germline, CDR1 is MGHRA and CDR2 is YSYEKL. The V end lost 8 bases, the J end lost 4 bases, and 18 bases lay between the germline ends.

The chain links TRBV20-1 to TRBJ1-2; D may be TRBD1 (5 bases). V dropped 4 bases and J dropped 4 bases, with 16 bases sitting between them. The germline gives CDR1 DFQATT, CDR2 SNEGSKA (reference sequence). The CDR3 is 14 residues long. CDR3 residues: CSATASPGTYGYTF. Written as DNA, the CDR3 is TGCAGTGCTACCGCCTCGCCAGGGACCTATGGCTACACCTTC.